This TCR beta chain was sequenced during a study of blood T cell repertoires in COVID-19. This CDR3 has 19 residues. Germline V CDR1 and CDR2: SGHVS, FQNEAQ. The V gene end was trimmed by 5 bases and the J gene end by 0 bases; junction bases not matched to a gene: 11. The repertoire was sequenced with immunoSEQ multiplex PCR; TCRdb's copy has only in-frame clones and lacks some. This sample has approximately 52,000 clones, with 89% found just once. The J gene is TRBJ2-3, the V gene TRBV7-8; TRBD2 aligns across 13 bases. This clonotype was sampled from a man aged 55 to 70 with active COVID-19. Material for sequencing was peripheral blood. CDR3 DNA sequence: TGTGCCAGCAGCCGAGTAGGGACTAGCGGGATTAGGAGCACAGATACGCAGTATTTT. Its translation is CASSRVGTSGIRSTDTQYF.